This T cell receptor (beta chain) is from a study of blood T cell repertoires in COVID-19 (dated by TCRdb to the early 2020s). Regarding the study in general: Samples covering the acute and convalescent phases of COVID-19 were provided by collaborators in the United States, Italy and Spain. Deeply sampled blood TCRbeta repertoires from subjects exposed to, actively infected with, or recovered from COVID-19 were included in the dataset. The repertoires were released in a freely available public database intended as a resource for research on the immune response to SARS-CoV-2. Where available, HLA class I and class II types were obtained from metadata supplied by the sample provider rather than from assay-based typing. The prospective study material was composed of cDNA or gDNA derived from T cells, B-cell-depleted T cells, or PBMCs. Sample metadata almost always included a de-identified subject ID, COVID-19 status, age in years and sex. The samples were drawn from two sources: the first 160 participants of the ongoing ImmuneRACE study, and 1,200 or so subjects contributed by 6 global collaborators.

The immunoSEQ Assay, a bias-controlled multiplex PCR, was used to amplify TCRbeta CDR3 regions from genomic DNA. Processing in the source paper ran as follows. The number of nucleated cells in each sample was estimated from the amplification of reference gene primers within the assay. Sequence reads were collapsed and filtered to measure the absolute abundance of every unique TCRbeta CDR3 rearrangement. For each sample, productive Simpson clonality was calculated by taking the square root of Simpson's diversity index across productive rearrangements. The table was pulled from immuneACCESS by TCRdb, which kept in-frame rearrangements only. Such tables lose some clones; where checked, under half of the loss comes from unresolved V genes, and the rest has no known cause. The DNA was the basis for D and trimming; V, J and clone size are from that table. The sample contains 50,000 to 70,000 clones, around nine tenths of them found a single time. The top ten constitute about 7% of the sample.

In the case of this clone: Its antigen is unknown. Base qualities are not recorded, but no much larger clone differs from it by a single base.

Each collaborating institution followed its own protocols to collect whole blood in K2EDTA tubes. For TCRbeta analysis, collaborators shipped samples in one of three forms: frozen whole blood, isolated PBMCs, or DNA extracted from either of those sample types. The CDR3 measures 14 amino acids from cysteine to phenylalanine. Solely the CDR3 DNA is kept, with 42 bases framed from the first base. Germline trimming amounts to 6 bases on V and 6 bases on J, with 9 as the count of junction bases outside the gene matches. The germline V gene provides CDR1 MDHEN and CDR2 SYDVKM. Results and caveats for the whole study, not just this receptor: How much clinical and demographic metadata was included differed by source and by participant, and the metadata was provided uncurated.

Recombination joined TRBV28 with TRBJ2-7; 9 bases in between match TRBD1. Sample: peripheral blood. This receptor was taken from a human donor with active COVID-19. The donor label of this sample is uncertain. CDR3 region: CASRSGTGSVEQYF. The nucleotide sequence is TGTGCCAGCAGGTCCGGGACAGGGTCCGTCGAGCAGTACTTC.